Following are 2 T cell receptor beta chains from one sample sequenced in a study of blood T cell repertoires in COVID-19. Some clones are missing from TCRdb's copy, which holds only in-frame ones; the method was immunoSEQ multiplex PCR. The data hold some 14,000 clones, with approximately 90% observed a single time. Sequencing used peripheral blood. The receptors originated from a human donor in a cohort sampled during active COVID-19.

The chain links TRBV20-1 to TRBJ1-1; a possible D gene is TRBD1 (6 bases). In germline, CDR1 is DFQATT, CDR2 SNEGSKA (reference sequence). V dropped 6 bases and J dropped 6 bases, with 8 bases sitting between them. This CDR3 comprises 10 residues. The CDR3 loop is CSAGGAEAFF. The CDR3 coding sequence is TGCAGTGCAGGGGGGGCTGAAGCTTTCTTT.

The genes are TRBV18 and TRBJ1-2, with D possibly matching TRBD1 (5 bases). The ends were cut back, 4 bases at V and 4 bases at J, with 13 bases in the middle. CDR1 and CDR2 (germline): KGHSH, LQKENI. The CDR3 runs 14 residues. This chain's CDR3 is CASSQPGLTYGYTF. CDR3 sequence (DNA): TGTGCCAGCTCACAACCGGGACTGACCTATGGCTACACCTTC.